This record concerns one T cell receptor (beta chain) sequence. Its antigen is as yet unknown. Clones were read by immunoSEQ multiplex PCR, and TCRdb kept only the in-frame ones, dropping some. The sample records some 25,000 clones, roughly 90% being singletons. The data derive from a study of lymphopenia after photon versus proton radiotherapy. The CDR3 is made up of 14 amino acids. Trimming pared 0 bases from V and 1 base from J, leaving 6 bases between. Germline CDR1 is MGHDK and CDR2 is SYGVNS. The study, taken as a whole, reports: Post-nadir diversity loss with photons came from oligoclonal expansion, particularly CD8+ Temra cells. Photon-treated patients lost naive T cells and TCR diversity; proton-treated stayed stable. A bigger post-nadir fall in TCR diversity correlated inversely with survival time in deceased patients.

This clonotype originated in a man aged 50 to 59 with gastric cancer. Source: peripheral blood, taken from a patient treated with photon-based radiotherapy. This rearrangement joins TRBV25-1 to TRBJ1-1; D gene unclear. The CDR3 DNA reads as TGTGCCAGCAGTGAATATCGACGGAACACTGAAGCTTTCTTT. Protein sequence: CASSEYRRNTEAFF.